Included here is one TCR beta chain sequence, with context. Its matching antigen is unknown. V dropped 6 bases and J dropped 10 bases, with 21 bases sitting between them. The CDR3 is made up of 15 amino acids. Germline CDR1 is MNHNS and CDR2 is SASEGT. The entry originates in a study of graft-versus-host responses after intestinal transplantation. Study-wide points: Patients with graft-donor T cell macrochimerism had high graft-versus-host to host-versus-graft clonal ratios in allografts.

Produced via immunoSEQ multiplex PCR; TCRdb's table is partial and in-frame only. The table includes about 120,000 clones, 85% to 95% detected once. This sequence was found in a human donor who was the organ donor for an intestinal transplant. The V gene is TRBV6-1, the J gene TRBJ1-4; D possibly corresponds to TRBD1 (5 bases). This sample comprised unstimulated CD8+ T cells sorted from spleen or lymph node cells, obtained before transplant. The CDR3 spells CASSRLNFRQGKLFF. CDR3 in DNA: TGTGCCAGCAGCCGTTTAAACTTCCGGCAGGGAAAACTGTTTTTT.